The TCR beta chain described here comes from a study of T cell responses to AZD1222 COVID-19 vaccine. The CDR3 runs 15 residues. Germline CDR1 SNHLY, CDR2 FYNNEI. The V gene lost 4 bases and the J gene lost 1 base, with 10 bases spanning the gap. Sequencing was performed with immunoSEQ multiplex PCR; in TCRdb, only in-frame clones are kept and a portion is missing. The sample contains about 89,000 clones, around 91% of which appear only once. This TCR came from an adult who received the AZD1222 COVID-19 vaccine. Sequenced here: peripheral blood, sampled 28 days after the second AZD1222 dose. V and J are TRBV2 and TRBJ1-4; a weak D match, TRBD1 (5 bases). In DNA form, the CDR3 reads TGTGCCAGCAGTGGTACAGGACTAACTAATGAAAAACTGTTTTTT. Encoded protein: CASSGTGLTNEKLFF.